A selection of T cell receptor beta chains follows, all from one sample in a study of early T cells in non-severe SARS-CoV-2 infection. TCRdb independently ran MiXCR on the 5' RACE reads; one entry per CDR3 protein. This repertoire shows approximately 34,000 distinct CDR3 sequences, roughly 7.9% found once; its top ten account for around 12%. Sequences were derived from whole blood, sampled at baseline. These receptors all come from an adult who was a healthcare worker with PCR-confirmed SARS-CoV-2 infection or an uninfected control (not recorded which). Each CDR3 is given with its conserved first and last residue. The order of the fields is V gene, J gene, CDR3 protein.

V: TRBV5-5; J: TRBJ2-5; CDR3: CASSLGRAGLQETQYF
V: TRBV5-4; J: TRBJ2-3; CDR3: CASSLSQGSTDTQYF
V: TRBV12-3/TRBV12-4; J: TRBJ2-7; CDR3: CASSSGRGQGQYF
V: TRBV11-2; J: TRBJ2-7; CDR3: CASSVLQGAPSSYEQYF
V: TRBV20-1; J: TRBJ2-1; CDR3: CSARGGTSGANEQFF
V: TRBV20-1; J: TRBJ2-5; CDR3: CSARGIWPSKETQYF
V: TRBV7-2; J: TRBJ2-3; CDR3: CASSIRTSGGDPQYF
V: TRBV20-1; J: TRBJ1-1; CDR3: CSAAERNTEAFF
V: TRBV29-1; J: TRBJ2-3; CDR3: CSARSRDYTDTQYF
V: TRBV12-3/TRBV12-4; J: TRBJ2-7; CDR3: CASSFGFPSYEQYF
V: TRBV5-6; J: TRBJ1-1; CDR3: CASSRHLEAFF
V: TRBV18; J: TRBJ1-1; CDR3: CASLGQMNTEAFF
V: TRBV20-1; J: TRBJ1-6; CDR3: CSARPGNSETPLHF
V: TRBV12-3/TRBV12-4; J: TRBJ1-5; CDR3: CASSFGSGNQPQHF
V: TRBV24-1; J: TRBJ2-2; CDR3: CATVASNTGELFF
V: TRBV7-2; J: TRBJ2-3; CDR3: CASSLVAGAIDTQYF
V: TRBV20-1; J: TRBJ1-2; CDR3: CSAALLDVGFYGYTF
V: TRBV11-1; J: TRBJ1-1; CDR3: CASSFTGDTEAFF
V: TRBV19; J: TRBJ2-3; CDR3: CASSARDRVGTDTQYF